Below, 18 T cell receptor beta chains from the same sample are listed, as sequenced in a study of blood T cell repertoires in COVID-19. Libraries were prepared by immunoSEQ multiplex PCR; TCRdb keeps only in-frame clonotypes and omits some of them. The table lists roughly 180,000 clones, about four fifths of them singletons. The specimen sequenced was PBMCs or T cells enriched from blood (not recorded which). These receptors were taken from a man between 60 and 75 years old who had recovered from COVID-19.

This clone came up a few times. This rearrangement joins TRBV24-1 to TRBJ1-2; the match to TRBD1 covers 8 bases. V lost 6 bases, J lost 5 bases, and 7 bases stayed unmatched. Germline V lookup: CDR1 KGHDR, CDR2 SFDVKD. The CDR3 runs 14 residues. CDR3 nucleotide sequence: TGTGCCACCAGTCAAGGACAGGGAGTTTATGGCTACACCTTC. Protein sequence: CATSQGQGVYGYTF.

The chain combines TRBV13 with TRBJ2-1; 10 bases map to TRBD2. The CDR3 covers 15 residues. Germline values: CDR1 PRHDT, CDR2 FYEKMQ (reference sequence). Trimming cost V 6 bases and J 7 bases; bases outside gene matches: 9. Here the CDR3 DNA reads TGTGCCAGCAGTTCGGAAGCGGGGGGGCGAAATGAGCAGTTCTTC. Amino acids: CASSSEAGGRNEQFF.

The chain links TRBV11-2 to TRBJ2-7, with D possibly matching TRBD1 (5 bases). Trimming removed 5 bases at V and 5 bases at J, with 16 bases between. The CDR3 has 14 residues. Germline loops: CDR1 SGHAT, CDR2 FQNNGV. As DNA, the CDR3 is TGTGCCAGCAGCACCCCCACCAGGGTCCACGAGCAGTACTTC. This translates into CASSTPTRVHEQYF.

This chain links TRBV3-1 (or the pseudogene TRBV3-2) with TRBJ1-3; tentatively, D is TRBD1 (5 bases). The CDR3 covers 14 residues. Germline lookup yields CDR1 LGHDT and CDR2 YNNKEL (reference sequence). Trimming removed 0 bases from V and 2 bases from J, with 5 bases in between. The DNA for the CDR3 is TGTGCCAGCAGCCAAGAAGGGGCTGGAAACACCATATATTTT. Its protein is CASSQEGAGNTIYF.

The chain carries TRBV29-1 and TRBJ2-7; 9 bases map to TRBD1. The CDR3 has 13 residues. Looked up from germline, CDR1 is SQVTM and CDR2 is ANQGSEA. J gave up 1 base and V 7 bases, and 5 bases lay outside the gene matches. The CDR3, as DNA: TGCAGCGCTCTGACAGGGGGTTCCTACGAGCAGTACTTC. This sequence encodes CSALTGGSYEQYF.

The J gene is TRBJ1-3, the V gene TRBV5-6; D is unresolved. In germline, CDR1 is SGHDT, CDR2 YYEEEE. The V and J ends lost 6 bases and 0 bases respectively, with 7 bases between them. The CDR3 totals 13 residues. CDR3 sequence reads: CASTHSSGNTIYF. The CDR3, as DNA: TGTGCCAGCACACACAGCTCTGGAAACACCATATATTTT. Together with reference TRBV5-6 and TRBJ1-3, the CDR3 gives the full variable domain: DAGVTQSPTHLIKTRGQQVTLRCSPKSGHDTVSWYQQALGQGPQFIFQYYEEEERQRGNFPDRFSGHQFPNYSSELNVNALLLGDSALYLCASTHSSGNTIYFGEGSWLTVV.

The CDR3 DNA sequence: TGTGCCAGCGGGGACAGGGTTTCCTATGGCTACACCTTC. Residues: CASGDRVSYGYTF. This chain links TRBV7-8 with TRBJ1-2; TRBD1 matches 9 bases. Trimming took 8 bases from V and 4 from J; bases not matched to a gene: 5. Looked up from germline, CDR1 is SGHVS and CDR2 is FQNEAQ. The length of the CDR3 is 13 residues.

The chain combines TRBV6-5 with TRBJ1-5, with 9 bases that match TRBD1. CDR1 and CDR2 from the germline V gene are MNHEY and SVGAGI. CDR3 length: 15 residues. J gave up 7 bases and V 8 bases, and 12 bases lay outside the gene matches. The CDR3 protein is CASHRGTGSSQPQHF. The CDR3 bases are TGTGCCAGCCATCGGGGGACAGGGTCTAGCCAGCCCCAGCATTTT.

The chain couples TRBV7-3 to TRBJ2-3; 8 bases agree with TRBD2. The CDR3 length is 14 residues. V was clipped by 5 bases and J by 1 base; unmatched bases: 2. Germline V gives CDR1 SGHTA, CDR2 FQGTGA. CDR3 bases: TGTGCCAGCAGCGCAGCGGGGGGCACAGATACGCAGTATTTT. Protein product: CASSAAGGTDTQYF.

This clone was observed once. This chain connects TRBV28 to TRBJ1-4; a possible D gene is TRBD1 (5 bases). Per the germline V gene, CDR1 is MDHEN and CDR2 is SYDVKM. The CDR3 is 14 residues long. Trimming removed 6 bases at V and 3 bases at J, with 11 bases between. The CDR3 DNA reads TGTGCCAGCAGCCCAGGGTCCCCTAATGAAAAACTGTTTTTT. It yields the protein CASSPGSPNEKLFF.

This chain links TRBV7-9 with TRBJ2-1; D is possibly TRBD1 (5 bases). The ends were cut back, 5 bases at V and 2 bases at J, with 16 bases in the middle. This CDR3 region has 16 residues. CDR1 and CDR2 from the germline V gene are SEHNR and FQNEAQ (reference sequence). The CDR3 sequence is CASSPRVGAAYNEQFF. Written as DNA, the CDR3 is TGTGCCAGCAGCCCCCGGGTAGGGGCGGCCTACAATGAGCAGTTCTTC. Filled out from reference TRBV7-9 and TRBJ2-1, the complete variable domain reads DTGVSQNPRHKITKRGQNVTFRCDPISEHNRLYWYRQTLGQGPEFLTYFQNEAQLEKSRLLSDRFSAERPKGSFSTLEIQRTEQGDSAMYLCASSPRVGAAYNEQFFGPGTRLTVL.

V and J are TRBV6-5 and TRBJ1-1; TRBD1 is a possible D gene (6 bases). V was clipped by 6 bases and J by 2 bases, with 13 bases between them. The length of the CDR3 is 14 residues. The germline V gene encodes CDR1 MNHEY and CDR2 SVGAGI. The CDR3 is CASSRTDTNTEAFF. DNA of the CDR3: TGTGCCAGCAGCCGGACAGATACAAACACTGAAGCTTTCTTT.

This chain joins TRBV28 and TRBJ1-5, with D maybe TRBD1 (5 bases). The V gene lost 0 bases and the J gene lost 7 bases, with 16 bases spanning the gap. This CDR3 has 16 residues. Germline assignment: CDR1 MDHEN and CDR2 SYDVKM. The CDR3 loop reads CASSLWEGFGVQPQHF. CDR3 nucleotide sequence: TGTGCCAGCAGTTTATGGGAGGGGTTCGGGGTCCAGCCCCAGCATTTT.

CDR3 in amino acids: CASSLASGGGNSPLHF. CDR3 DNA sequence: TGCGCCAGCAGCTTGGCCTCAGGGGGCGGCAATTCACCCCTCCACTTT. The chain joins TRBV5-1 to TRBJ1-6; 8 bases agree with TRBD1. Germline V gene sequence: CDR1 SGHRS, CDR2 YFSETQ. The CDR3 totals 16 residues. V dropped 0 bases and J dropped 7; count of bases not matched to a gene: 6.

In DNA, the CDR3 is TGTGCCTGGAGTGTAGGGGGGGGGACCCAAGAGACCCAGTACTTC. Translated, it gives CAWSVGGGTQETQYF. The J gene is TRBJ2-5, the V gene TRBV30, with D maybe TRBD2 (7 bases). CDR1 GTSNPN and CDR2 SVGIG come from the germline V gene (reference sequence). The CDR3 extends over 15 amino acids. Between the trimmed V and J ends, which lost 0 bases and 1 base, there was a span of 12 bases.

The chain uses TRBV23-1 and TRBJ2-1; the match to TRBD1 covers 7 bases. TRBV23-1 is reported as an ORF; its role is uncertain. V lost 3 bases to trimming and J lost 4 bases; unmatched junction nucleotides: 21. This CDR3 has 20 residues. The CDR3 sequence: CASSHPGGRGLCPLYNEQFF. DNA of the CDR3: TGCGCCAGCAGTCACCCCGGTGGAAGGGGGCTGTGCCCACTATACAATGAGCAGTTCTTC.

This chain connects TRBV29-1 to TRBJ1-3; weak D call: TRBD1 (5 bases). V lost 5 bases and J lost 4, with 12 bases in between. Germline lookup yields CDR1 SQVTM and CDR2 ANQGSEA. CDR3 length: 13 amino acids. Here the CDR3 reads CSVIRTSGNTIYF. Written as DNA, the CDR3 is TGCAGCGTTATAAGGACATCAGGAAACACCATATATTTT.

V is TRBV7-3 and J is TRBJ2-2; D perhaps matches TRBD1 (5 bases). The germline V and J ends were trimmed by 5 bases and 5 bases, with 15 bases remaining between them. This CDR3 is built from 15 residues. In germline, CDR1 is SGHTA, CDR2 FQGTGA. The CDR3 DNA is TGTGCCAGCAGCGCCATAGGGGTCGAAACCGGGGAGCTGTTTTTT. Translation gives CASSAIGVETGELFF.